The source of this T cell receptor (beta chain) is a study of beta chain features in type 1 diabetes (dated by TCRdb to between 2018 and 2020). About the investigation overall: Mean age, gender distribution, total cell number and subset yield were not different between patients and healthy donors. In the study, TCRB repertoires of sorted circulating CD4+ T cell subsets from recently diagnosed type 1 diabetes patients were compared with those of matched healthy donors. Regulatory and stem cell-like memory subsets were isolated from only 8 patients and about eight healthy donors, whereas naive and central memory subsets came from all 30 or so donors. A total of 107,917,701 sorted cells were examined across all samples, and a strong correlation was observed between cell number per subset and RNA yield. General study outcomes and caveats: PCR may preferentially amplify shorter templates, but because patient and control samples were amplified and corrected together, any resulting skew would affect both groups equally. In all four CD4+ subsets, TCRB CDR3 length was moderately but significantly shorter in type 1 diabetes patients. Because small numbers of individuals were included in the HLA sub-analyses, any influence of HLA type on TCRB rearrangement was left unresolved. Because cDNA was sequenced instead of genomic DNA, highly expressing activated cells could be over-represented, though the groups showed no difference in activation or CD3 levels. Naive, central memory and regulatory TCRB repertoires appeared to be more alike among patients than among healthy donors. At VDJ recombination sites, patients with type 1 diabetes made fewer insertions and deleted more nucleotides, a pattern implying thymic rearrangement abnormalities.

A single peripheral blood draw of around 0.11 L on average was collected from each donor into heparinised tubes. Using a panel that included CD45RO, CCR7, CD25, CD127, CD95 and CD27, naive, central memory, regulatory and stem cell-like memory CD4+ T cells were sorted on a BD FACSAria II. All sorted populations exceeded 98% purity. PBMCs were isolated right away by Lymphoprep density gradient centrifugation and were stained directly, without culture. So that batch effects would be minimized, each experiment stained and sorted samples in pairs, pairing one healthy donor with one patient. This clone occurred a few times. It lacks a known antigen. No base quality values were provided; no much bigger clone lies one nucleotide off. The entire isolated RNA was reverse transcribed using the High Capacity cDNA Reverse Transcription Kit, and thus expressed TCRB transcripts were sequenced. Deep immunoSEQ sequencing was performed on naive, central memory and regulatory T cell samples, with an average of roughly 3.5 million total reads per sample. After sorted cells were lysed in RLT buffer, RNA was extracted with DNase-treated RNeasy Micro or Mini kits, with the choice depending on cell number. To prevent cross-contamination, every cell subset was processed on its own, while patient and healthy donor samples were processed together. Using the immunoSEQ multiplex PCR, TCRB sequences were amplified from cDNA into 87-bp fragments spanning the CDR3 region. Sequencing of the amplicons was done on the Illumina HiSeq platform. The paper's processing steps were these. Synthetic template baselines were used to correct PCR bias computationally, reads within Hamming distance 2 were collapsed, and singletons that could not be merged were discarded. By aligning reads against IMGT, V, D and J genes, CDR3 length, and insertions or deletions at six rearrangement sites were assigned. Within each subset, clonotype counts were normalized to sorted cell number, after which true diversity and Gini coefficients were computed with the tcR R package. The overlap coefficient, calculated on TCRB nucleotide sequences, was used to measure repertoire sharing. Out-of-frame TCRB sequences from naive cells were analyzed to stand in for the pre-selection repertoire. The table was pulled from immuneACCESS by TCRdb, which kept in-frame rearrangements only. Such tables lose some clones; where checked, under half of the loss comes from unresolved V genes, and the rest has no known cause. V, J and clone size are those of that table, while D and trimming were read from the DNA. The sample profile shows about 350,000 clones; around 19% of them were found once. The ten largest account for under 0.05% of the sample.

CDR1 and CDR2, looked up from the germline V gene, are SGHTA and FQGNSA. The cysteine opens and the phenylalanine closes a CDR3 of 17 amino acids. Only the CDR3 part of the read is kept: 51 bases, read in frame from the first base. V is shortened by 1 base, J by 4 bases, and the region joining them spans 19 bases. The receptor chain draws on TRBV7-2 and TRBJ1-1; the D segment cannot be called with confidence. The source is a woman aged 18-29 years in good health. The sample taken for sequencing was naive CD4+ T cells from blood. This specimen's cell subset or site label, interpreted: true naive CD4+ T cells. In nucleotide form, the sequence is TGTGCCAGCAGCTTAGGAAATGCATGGGCCGTAGGCACTGAAGCTTTCTTT. It specifies CASSLGNAWAVGTEAFF.